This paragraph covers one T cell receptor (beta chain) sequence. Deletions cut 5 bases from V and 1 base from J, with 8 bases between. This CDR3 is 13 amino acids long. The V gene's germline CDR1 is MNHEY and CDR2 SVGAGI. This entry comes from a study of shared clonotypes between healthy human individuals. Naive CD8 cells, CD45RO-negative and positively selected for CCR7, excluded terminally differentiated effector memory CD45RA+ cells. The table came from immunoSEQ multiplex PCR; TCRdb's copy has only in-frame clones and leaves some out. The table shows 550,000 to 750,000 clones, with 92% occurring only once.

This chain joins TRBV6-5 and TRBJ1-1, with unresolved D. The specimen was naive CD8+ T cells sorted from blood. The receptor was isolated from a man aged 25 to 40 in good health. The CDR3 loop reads CASSRNKNTEAFF. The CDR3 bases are TGTGCCAGCAGTCGAAACAAGAACACTGAAGCTTTCTTT.